Listed here are 27 T cell receptor beta chains from one sample, sequenced in a study of persistence of HIV-infected CD4 T cells. Cells were stimulated nonspecifically with anti-CD3/anti-CD28 magnetic beads. Sorting selected CD4+ T cells upregulating both CD40 ligand and CD69. This was the immunoSEQ version 4 assay in survey mode. TCRdb's copy holds only in-frame clones and misses some; the assay was immunoSEQ multiplex PCR. The table shows around 40,000 clones, with 88% occurring only once. The antigens of these receptors remain unknown. The sample was CD4+ T cells sorted from PBMCs after roughly 18-hour stimulation, taken from a patient who received antiretroviral therapy. Receptors were obtained from an adult woman with HIV who was CMV-seropositive.

The CDR3 sequence: CASSEARGTGELFF. DNA for the CDR3: TGTGCCAGCAGTGAAGCGCGGGGAACCGGGGAGCTGTTTTTT. The chain joins TRBV6-1 to TRBJ2-2; D is perhaps TRBD2 (6 bases). The germline V and J ends were trimmed by 0 bases and 5 bases, with 7 bases remaining between them. CDR1 MNHNS and CDR2 SASEGT come from the germline V gene. The CDR3 is 14 residues long.

The genes are TRBV30 and TRBJ1-2, with D maybe TRBD1 (5 bases). V was cut by 0 bases and J by 8 bases, with 16 bases left in between. The CDR3 has 14 amino acids. Germline V gene sequence: CDR1 GTSNPN, CDR2 SVGIG (reference sequence). CDR3 DNA: TGTGCCTGGAGTGTTAGGACATTTAGTGTAGGCTACACCTTC. It encodes CAWSVRTFSVGYTF. The full variable domain, in which reference TRBV30 and TRBJ1-2 provide the parts outside the CDR3, is SQTIHQWPATLVQPVGSPLSLECTVEGTSNPNLYWYRQAAGRGLQLLFYSVGIGQISSEVPQNLSASRPQDRQFILSSKKLLLSDSGFYLCAWSVRTFSVGYTFGSGTRLTVV.

The gene calls are TRBV5-1 and TRBJ2-5; TRBD1 might be the D (6 bases). This CDR3 is 16 amino acids long. V gave up 1 base and J gave up 2 bases, with 15 bases separating them. Germline V gene sequence: CDR1 SGHRS, CDR2 YFSETQ. This CDR3 reads CASSLSWGTTQETQYF. CDR3 DNA sequence: TGCGCCAGCAGCTTGTCCTGGGGGACAACTCAAGAGACCCAGTACTTC.

The chain is built from TRBV9 and TRBJ2-6, with D unresolved. The V end lost 2 bases, the J end lost 1 base, and 7 bases lay between the germline ends. The CDR3 is made up of 15 amino acids. From germline, CDR1 is SGDLS and CDR2 YYNGEE. Written as DNA, the CDR3 is TGTGCCAGCAGCGTGAGTTTATCTGGGGCCAACGTCCTGACTTTC. Translation gives CASSVSLSGANVLTF.

The rearrangement links TRBV27 to TRBJ2-4; D gene unclear. Trimming left V 3 bases short and J 1 base short, with 19 bases between. This CDR3 contains 18 residues. Germline CDR1 reads MNHEY; CDR2 reads SMNVEV (reference sequence). Here the CDR3 DNA reads TGTGCCAGCAGTTTGAAACCCGTGGCTCTAGGGGCCAAAAACATTCAGTACTTC. It yields the protein CASSLKPVALGAKNIQYF.

Written as DNA, the CDR3 is TGTGCCAGCAGTCAACTAGCGGGGGGGCTTGTAGATACGCAGTATTTT. Protein: CASSQLAGGLVDTQYF. V usage is TRBV11-1 and J usage is TRBJ2-3; 13 bases fit TRBD2. In germline, CDR1 is SGHAT, CDR2 FQDESV (reference sequence). V shed 6 bases and J 5 bases; nucleotides not matched to a gene: 8. CDR3 length equals 16 residues.

This clone was recorded only once. This chain connects TRBV6-4 to TRBJ1-2, with a weak D call TRBD1 (5 bases). The V gene's germline CDR1 is MRHNA and CDR2 SNTAGT. V gave up 5 bases and J gave up 2 bases, with 12 bases separating them. This CDR3 has 14 amino acids. CDR3 loop: CASSSGPSNYGYTF. DNA of the CDR3: TGTGCCAGCAGTTCGGGACCCTCCAACTATGGCTACACCTTC.

The chain links TRBV27 to TRBJ2-5, with D possibly being TRBD1 (6 bases). Trimming took off 6 bases at V and 5 bases at J, with 16 bases between the two ends. Germline CDR1 MNHEY, CDR2 SMNVEV (reference sequence). This CDR3 is built from 14 residues. The CDR3 region has the DNA TGTGCCAGCAGGATGACAGGCTTCCCGGAGACCCAGTACTTC. Translation: CASRMTGFPETQYF.

The J gene is TRBJ1-1, the V gene TRBV4-2; D is perhaps TRBD1 (5 bases). This CDR3 region has 13 residues. With 0 bases removed from V and 8 bases from J, the gap between germline ends came to 10 bases. Germline CDR1 is LGHNA and CDR2 is YNFKEQ. This CDR3 is CASSQERGTEAFF. The CDR3 nucleotides read TGTGCCAGCAGCCAAGAGAGAGGGACCGAAGCTTTCTTT.

This sequence joins TRBV12-1 and TRBJ1-6; the table's TRBD1 call for D was not verified on the DNA. TRBV12-1 is marked as a pseudogene. The CDR3 runs 16 residues. The CDR3: CASSQGFTAYNSPLHF. The CDR3 nucleotides read TGTGCCAGCAGCCAGGGGTTTACGGCCTATAATTCACCCCTCCACTTT.

The chain couples TRBV24-1 to TRBJ2-6; TRBD1 is a possible D gene (5 bases). Germline V lookup: CDR1 KGHDR, CDR2 SFDVKD. V was shortened by 7 bases and J by 2 bases, with 11 bases between the two germline ends. This CDR3 region has 15 residues. The CDR3 sequence: CATRHYRTGANVLTF. In DNA, the CDR3 is TGTGCCACCAGACACTACAGGACTGGGGCCAACGTCCTGACTTTC.

As regards this clone: Distinct nucleotide sequences in the sample also encode this CDR3. This chain uses TRBV5-1 with TRBJ1-1, with no clear D. Germline V lookup: CDR1 SGHRS, CDR2 YFSETQ. V lost 0 bases to trimming and J lost 0 bases, with 6 bases between them. This CDR3 is built from 14 residues. CDR3 sequence (DNA): TGCGCCAGCAGCTTGGATGGGATGAACACTGAAGCTTTCTTT. It codes for CASSLDGMNTEAFF.

The chain couples TRBV6-1 to TRBJ2-4; 7 bases are shared with TRBD1. CDR3 length: 15 residues. The germline V gene encodes CDR1 MNHNS and CDR2 SASEGT. The J segment lost 8 bases and the V segment lost 0 bases, leaving 7 bases of the junction unmatched. Here the CDR3 DNA reads TGTGCCAGCAGTGAAGCGCTTGGACAGGTGGACATTCAGTACTTC. Translating it yields CASSEALGQVDIQYF.

The chain carries TRBV5-1 and TRBJ2-4; D gene ambiguous. The CDR3 contains 15 residues. Germline assignment: CDR1 SGHRS and CDR2 YFSETQ. The V gene lost 0 bases and the J gene lost 0 bases, with 7 bases spanning the gap. The CDR3: CASSLVQSAKNIQYF. Here the CDR3 DNA reads TGCGCCAGCAGCTTGGTGCAGTCAGCCAAAAACATTCAGTACTTC.

V and J are TRBV30 and TRBJ1-1; TRBD1 agrees at 7 bases. Germline lookup yields CDR1 GTSNPN and CDR2 SVGIG (reference sequence). This CDR3 comprises 15 residues. V lost 5 bases to trimming and J lost 1 base; unmatched junction nucleotides: 10. In DNA form, the CDR3 reads TGTGCCTGGTCAAGGGGGCTGGGTGGGAACACTGAAGCTTTCTTT. Amino acid sequence: CAWSRGLGGNTEAFF.

This clone has only one observation. The V and J genes are TRBV3-1 (or the pseudogene TRBV3-2) and TRBJ2-6; TRBD2 matches at 7 bases. CDR1 and CDR2 (germline): LGHDT, YNNKEL (reference sequence). The CDR3 is 17 residues long. V shed 6 bases, J shed 0 bases, and the junction held 8 bases outside the gene matches. The CDR3 region has the DNA TGTGCCAGCAGTCCGGCGGGAGTTTCCTCTGGGGCCAACGTCCTGACTTTC. Its translation is CASSPAGVSSGANVLTF.

The rearrangement links TRBV18 to TRBJ1-3, with D unclear. Trimming removed 3 bases at V and 8 bases at J, with 11 bases between. CDR1 and CDR2 from the germline V gene are KGHSH and LQKENI. The CDR3 contains 13 residues. The CDR3 DNA reads as TGTGCCAGCTCACCGCGAAGTGGGGACACCATATATTTT. Its protein product is CASSPRSGDTIYF.

The genes are TRBV6-5 and TRBJ2-2; 9 positions match TRBD1. V trimming: 6 bases; J trimming: 8 bases; junction bases outside the gene matches: 4. The V gene's germline CDR1 is MNHEY and CDR2 SVGAGI. The CDR3 covers 13 residues. CDR3 coding DNA: TGTGCCAGCAGAACAGGGGGCTGGGGGGAGCTGTTTTTT. Protein sequence: CASRTGGWGELFF.

The chain carries TRBV7-3 and TRBJ2-3; the match to TRBD2 covers 10 bases. Germline V lookup: CDR1 SGHTA, CDR2 FQGTGA. The CDR3 sequence is 15 residues long. Losses at the gene ends were 5 bases for V and 5 bases for J; bases not matched to a gene: 7. CDR3 coding DNA: TGTGCCAGCAGCCCTTCAGCGGGGGGGCGAGATACGCAGTATTTT. Amino acid sequence: CASSPSAGGRDTQYF.

This chain links TRBV5-5 with TRBJ2-3, with D perhaps matching TRBD1 or TRBD2 (6 bases each). CDR3 length: 17 amino acids. The germline V and J ends were trimmed by 4 bases and 2 bases, with 20 bases remaining between them. CDR1 SGHKS and CDR2 YYEKEE come from the germline V gene (reference sequence). CDR3 sequence: CASSPASGGPVTDTQYF. The CDR3 DNA reads TGTGCCAGCAGCCCGGCCTCCGGGGGCCCTGTCACAGATACGCAGTATTTT.

J is TRBJ2-3 and V is TRBV2; tentatively, D is TRBD2 (6 bases). The CDR3 has 16 residues. V dropped 4 bases and J dropped 1 base, with 15 bases sitting between them. Germline V gives CDR1 SNHLY, CDR2 FYNNEI. The CDR3 is CASSGLAGWGTDTQYF. The CDR3 nucleotides are TGTGCCAGCAGTGGTTTGGCGGGGTGGGGCACAGATACGCAGTATTTT.

This clone was seen a handful of times. The chain employs TRBV19 and TRBJ2-3, with a weak D call TRBD1 (6 bases). Trimming stripped 7 bases from V and 5 bases from J, with 13 bases between. Germline V lookup: CDR1 LNHDA, CDR2 SQIVND (reference sequence). CDR3 length equals 13 residues. The CDR3 region is CASKRTGQDTQYF. CDR3 DNA: TGTGCCAGTAAAAGAACAGGGCAAGATACGCAGTATTTT.

This chain joins TRBV3-1 (or the pseudogene TRBV3-2) and TRBJ2-2; D gene unclear. The CDR3 runs 14 residues. The ends were cut back, 5 bases at V and 1 base at J, with 8 bases in the middle. Germline assignment: CDR1 LGHDT and CDR2 YNNKEL (reference sequence). CDR3 residues: CASSLVVNTGELFF. The CDR3 coding sequence is TGTGCCAGCAGCTTGGTGGTGAACACCGGGGAGCTGTTTTTT.

V gene TRBV7-8 combines with J gene TRBJ1-1; D unclear. Per germline, CDR1 SGHVS and CDR2 FQNEAQ. V lost 1 base, J lost 1 base, and 10 bases lay in between. The CDR3 runs to 15 residues. CDR3 protein: CASSLGAGWNTEAFF. CDR3 coding DNA: TGTGCCAGCAGCTTAGGGGCGGGTTGGAACACTGAAGCTTTCTTT.

V and J are TRBV19 and TRBJ2-5; D tentatively fits TRBD1 or TRBD2 (5 bases each). CDR1 and CDR2 (germline): LNHDA, SQIVND (reference sequence). V lost 6 bases to trimming and J lost 7 bases, with 18 bases between them. The CDR3 is 14 amino acids. CDR3 bases: TGTGCCAGTAGCTCCGGGACGGCAGGTGGGACCCAGTACTTC. It is translated as CASSSGTAGGTQYF.

The V and J genes are TRBV12-3 or TRBV12-4 and TRBJ1-1; the D is unclear. The V end was cut by 2 bases, the J end by 2 bases, with 6 bases between. The CDR3 loop spans 13 amino acids. CDR3: CASSLKVNTEAFF. The CDR3 nucleotides read TGTGCCAGCAGTTTAAAAGTAAACACTGAAGCTTTCTTT.

The chain is built from TRBV13 and TRBJ2-5; 8 nucleotides line up with TRBD2. The germline V gene encodes CDR1 PRHDT and CDR2 FYEKMQ (reference sequence). Trimming cost V 5 bases and J 5 bases; bases outside gene matches: 7. The CDR3 is made up of 14 amino acids. The CDR3 DNA sequence: TGTGCCAGCAGCCCACGACTAGCGCAGGAGACCCAGTACTTC. Encoded protein: CASSPRLAQETQYF.